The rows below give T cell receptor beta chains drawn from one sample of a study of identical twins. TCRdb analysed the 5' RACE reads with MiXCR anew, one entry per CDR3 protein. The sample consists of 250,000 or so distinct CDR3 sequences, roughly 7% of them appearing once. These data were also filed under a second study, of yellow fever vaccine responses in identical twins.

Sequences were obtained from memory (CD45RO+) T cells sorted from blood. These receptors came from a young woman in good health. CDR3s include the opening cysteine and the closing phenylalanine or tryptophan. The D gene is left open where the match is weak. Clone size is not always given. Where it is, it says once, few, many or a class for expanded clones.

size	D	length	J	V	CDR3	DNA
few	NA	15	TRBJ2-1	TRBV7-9	CASQKLPSLNNEQFF	TGTGCCAGCCAAAAACTCCCCTCTCTAAACAATGAGCAGTTCTTC
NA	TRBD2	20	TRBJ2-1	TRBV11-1	CASRLGQGLAVLSSYNEQFF	TGTGCCAGCAGACTAGGCCAGGGACTAGCGGTCCTGAGCTCCTACAATGAGCAGTTCTTC
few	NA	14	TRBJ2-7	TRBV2	CASSRRGVTYEQYF	TGTGCCAGCTCGAGAAGGGGGGTCACCTACGAGCAGTACTTC
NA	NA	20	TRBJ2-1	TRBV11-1	CASSLEGHRYNSISYNEQFF	TGTGCCAGCAGCTTAGAGGGGCACAGGTACAATTCTATCTCCTACAATGAGCAGTTCTTC
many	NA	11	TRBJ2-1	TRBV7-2	CASSLVTEQFF	TGTGCCAGCAGCTTAGTGACTGAGCAGTTCTTC
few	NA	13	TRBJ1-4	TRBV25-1	CASSLLGSEKLFF	TGTGCCAGCTCCCTGTTAGGTAGTGAAAAACTGTTTTTT
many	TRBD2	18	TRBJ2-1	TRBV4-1	CASSQENSGGAFYNEQFF	TGCGCCAGCAGCCAAGAGAATAGCGGGGGGGCTTTCTACAATGAGCAGTTCTTC
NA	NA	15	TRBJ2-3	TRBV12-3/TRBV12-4	CASSLWGAPTDTQYF	TGTGCCAGCAGTTTATGGGGCGCCCCCACAGATACGCAGTATTTT
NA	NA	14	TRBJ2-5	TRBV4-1	CASSPEGTYPTQYF	TGCGCCAGCAGCCCAGAGGGGACCTACCCGACCCAGTACTTC
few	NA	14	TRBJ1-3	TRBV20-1	CSARLSLSGNTIYF	TGCAGTGCTAGACTCAGCCTCTCTGGAAACACCATATATTTT
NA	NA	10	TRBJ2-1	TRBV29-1	CSGLYNEQFF	TGCAGCGGTTTATACAATGAGCAGTTCTTC
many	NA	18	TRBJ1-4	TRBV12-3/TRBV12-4	CASSLYGFGAATNEKLFF	TGTGCCAGCAGTTTATACGGGTTTGGGGCGGCTACTAATGAAAAACTGTTTTTT
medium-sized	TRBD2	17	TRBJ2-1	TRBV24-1	CATSDLPTSGRPNEQFF	TGTGCCACCAGTGATTTACCGACTAGCGGGAGACCCAATGAGCAGTTCTTC
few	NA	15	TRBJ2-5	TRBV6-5	CASSYRGRGEETQYF	TGTGCCAGCAGTTACAGGGGCAGGGGAGAAGAGACCCAGTACTTC
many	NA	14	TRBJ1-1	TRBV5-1	CASSLIAGPAEAFF	TGCGCCAGCAGCTTGATCGCGGGCCCGGCTGAAGCTTTCTTT
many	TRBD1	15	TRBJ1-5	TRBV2	CASRAGTGSNQPQHF	TGTGCCAGCAGAGCCGGGACAGGGTCCAATCAGCCCCAGCATTTT
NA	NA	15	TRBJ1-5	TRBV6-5	CASSSAAGLNQPQHF	TGTGCCAGCAGTTCGGCGGCGGGACTCAATCAGCCCCAGCATTTT